Included here is one T cell receptor (beta chain) sequence, with context. Its target antigen remains unknown. Base qualities are not provided; no much larger clone lies one nucleotide away. V ends up 6 bases short and J 7 bases short, with an unmatched junction base count of 9. Based on the germline V gene, the CDR1 and CDR2 sequences are ENHRY and SYGVKD. The CDR3 numbers 15 residues from cysteine through phenylalanine. Only the CDR3 region is kept as DNA, spanning 45 bases read in frame from base 1. The data were taken from a study of CD8 T cells in ankylosing spondylitis (dated by TCRdb to the late 2010s). About the full investigation: The study profiled T cell receptor beta repertoires in healthy donors and ankylosing spondylitis patients to find disease-linked TCR variants. The full study cohort comprised roughly 24 ankylosing spondylitis patients and 110 or so healthy donors. Peripheral blood was sampled, and synovial fluid was additionally collected from ankylosing spondylitis patients. General study outcomes and caveats: In peripheral blood, the disease-linked clones were found at relatively low frequencies and had a CD8+ phenotype. A TCR beta motif of eight highly homologous amino acid variants appeared characteristic of blood from ankylosing spondylitis patients. Some motif variants had previously been reported in the synovial fluid and blood of reactive arthritis patients, which suggests shared mechanisms of disease initiation. The disease-linked clones were reported as significantly enriched in matched synovial fluid samples from ankylosing spondylitis patients.

Sequencing took place on an Illumina HiSeq 2500. Quantitative 5'-RACE with molecular barcodes was the method used to prepare the TCR beta libraries. The paper's data handling went like this. Disease-linked TCR variants were identified with a new computational method built on a probabilistic model of VDJ rearrangement. Through fastp at Q25 and MiXCR, TCRdb rebuilt clones from the public reads, retaining in-frame beta chains. Every entry covers one CDR3 protein and lists the most common genes and DNA from its rows. TCRdb assigned the V and J calls; the authors' analysis was not used. The sample records roughly 670,000 distinct CDR3 sequences, 15% to 20% of which are singletons. The ten largest clones add up to around a fifth of the sample.

Sequencing was performed on blood, either unsorted or a sorted T cell fraction (not recorded which). The chain is encoded by TRBV10-3 joined to TRBJ2-3, and TRBD2 aligns with 11 junction nucleotides. This clonotype was sampled from a male donor with ankylosing spondylitis. Read as DNA, the sequence is TGTGCCATCAGCCGACTAGCGGGGAACGAATATACGCAGTATTTT. The translation is CAISRLAGNEYTQYF.